This T cell receptor (beta chain) came from a study of T cell changes during pregnancy in multiple sclerosis. CDR1 and CDR2 (germline): SGHNT, YENEEA. The CDR3 is made up of 14 amino acids. V lost 3 bases to trimming and J lost 4 bases, with 13 bases between them. TCRdb's copy holds only in-frame clones and misses some; the assay was immunoSEQ multiplex PCR. The sample lists fewer than 45,000 clones, over 85% seen once, with 0.67% in the top ten. The sequences come from CD4+ T cells from peripheral blood mononuclear cells, collected in the first trimester of pregnancy. This clonotype originated in a female donor with multiple sclerosis, enrolled in a pregnancy study. The rearrangement links TRBV11-3 to TRBJ2-7; D is possibly TRBD2 (6 bases). CDR3 bases: TGTGCCAGCAGCTTGGGAGGTTCCCAGTACGAGCAGTACTTC. Translating it yields CASSLGGSQYEQYF.